This T cell receptor beta chain originates from a study of blood T cell repertoires in COVID-19. Unmatched junction bases numbered 3, after V lost 4 bases and J lost 5 bases. CDR1 is MDHEN, CDR2 SYDVKM, per germline. The CDR3 covers 15 residues. Per the authors' pipeline: Amplification of reference gene primers was used by the study to estimate nucleated cell counts. Profiling relied on immunoSEQ multiplex PCR, and the TCRdb table lists in-frame clones only, not all of them. The V and J calls and clone size are taken from that table; D and trimming were inferred from the DNA. The data contain about 190,000 clones, less than 90% of them singletons.

The TCR comes from a man in his 70s with active or convalescent COVID-19. Sequencing was carried out using peripheral blood. The chain combines TRBV28 with TRBJ1-4; TRBD1 matches at 11 bases. CDR3: CASSWTGGRNEKLFF. The CDR3 DNA sequence: TGTGCCAGCAGTTGGACAGGGGGCCGAAATGAAAAACTGTTTTTT. The complete variable domain, with remaining parts taken from reference TRBV28 and TRBJ1-4, reads DVKVTQSSRYLVKRTGEKVFLECVQDMDHENMFWYRQDPGLGLRLIYFSYDVKMKEKGDIPEGYSVSREKKERFSLILESASTNQTSMYLCASSWTGGRNEKLFFGSGTQLSVL.